These 14 T cell receptor beta chains were all obtained from the same sample, sequenced in a study of cytomegalovirus exposure and HLA in healthy donors (dated by TCRdb to the late 2010s). Library method: the immunoSEQ multiplex PCR assay. A mixture of 60 forward primers for TCR Vbeta segments and 13 reverse primers for TCR Jbeta segments was used in the multiplex PCR. In its TCRdb copy, this immuneACCESS table keeps in-frame sequences only and misses some clones. Where compared with another copy, unresolved V genes explain less than half of these, and the others have no known cause. This sample lists approximately 170,000 clones; roughly 79% were detected once. About 2.1% of the sample goes to the ten largest clones. Input material: PBMCs. These receptors were collected from a woman under 40 in good health and CMV-seropositive.

V is TRBV7-2 and J is TRBJ2-5, with D tentatively TRBD2 (7 bases). The CDR3 extends over 16 amino acids. Germline V gives CDR1 SGHTA, CDR2 FQGNSA. V dropped 6 bases and J dropped 2 bases, with 19 bases sitting between them. The CDR3 DNA is TGTGCCAGCAGATTCCGAGGGGGGGCTGGACAAGAGACCCAGTACTTC. Its translation: CASRFRGGAGQETQYF.

This clone has only a few counts. CDR3 in DNA: TGTGCCAGCAGCGTAGGACCAGGGGCAATCACTGAAGCTTTCTTT. It encodes CASSVGPGAITEAFF. This rearrangement joins TRBV9 to TRBJ1-1, with D perhaps TRBD1 (6 bases). Trimming shortened V by 0 bases and J by 4 bases, and 13 bases separated the two germline ends. The CDR3 loop spans 15 amino acids. Germline-derived CDR1 and CDR2 are SGDLS and YYNGEE.

The rearrangement links TRBV5-8 to TRBJ2-7; 7 bases agree with TRBD2. The V gene end was trimmed by 4 bases and the J gene end by 6 bases; junction bases not matched to a gene: 10. Germline V gene data show CDR1 as SGHTS and CDR2 as YDEGEE. The CDR3 has 14 residues. The CDR3 DNA sequence: TGTGCCAGCAGCATTCTAGCGGAGGTGGGCGAGCAGTACTTC. This codes for CASSILAEVGEQYF.

This chain connects TRBV28 to TRBJ1-5; the match to TRBD1 covers 7 bases. This CDR3 comprises 14 residues. Germline CDR1 reads MDHEN; CDR2 reads SYDVKM. V lost 5 bases to trimming and J lost 6 bases; unmatched junction nucleotides: 7. In DNA form, the CDR3 reads TGTGCCAGCAGTCGGACAGGATCAAGTCAGCCCCAGCATTTT. This encodes CASSRTGSSQPQHF.

The genes are TRBV27 and TRBJ2-3; D might be TRBD2 (5 bases). CDR3 length equals 16 residues. Trimming took 3 bases from V and 2 from J, leaving 15 bases between them. The germline CDR1 and CDR2 sequences are MNHEY and SMNVEV (reference sequence). CDR3 region: CASSFRAAGITDTQYF. The CDR3 nucleotides read TGTGCCAGCAGTTTTAGGGCTGCGGGTATCACAGATACGCAGTATTTT.

This clone was seen only a few times. The chain employs TRBV15 and TRBJ2-5; 7 positions agree with TRBD1. The V and J ends lost 3 bases and 5 bases, in that order; junction bases with no gene match: 9. Germline V gene data show CDR1 as LNHNV and CDR2 as YYDKDF (reference sequence). There are 15 residues in the CDR3. CDR3 sequence reads: CATSSPTGRGETQYF. CDR3 DNA: TGTGCCACCAGCAGCCCGACAGGGCGAGGGGAGACCCAGTACTTC. Full variable domain (outside the CDR3, taken from reference TRBV15 and TRBJ2-5): DAMVIQNPRYQVTQFGKPVTLSCSQTLNHNVMYWYQQKSSQAPKLLFHYYDKDFNNEADTPDNFQSRRPNTSFCFLDIRSPGLGDTAMYLCATSSPTGRGETQYFGPGTRLLVL.

V and J are TRBV7-7 and TRBJ1-1; D possibly corresponds to TRBD1 (6 bases). The CDR3 has 17 residues. The ends were cut back, 2 bases at V and 9 bases at J, with 25 bases in the middle. Germline V CDR1 and CDR2: SSHAT, FNYEAQ (reference sequence). CDR3 amino acids: CASSLIPPLKTQGKAFF. CDR3 sequence (DNA): TGTGCCAGCAGCTTAATACCTCCGCTTAAGACTCAGGGGAAAGCTTTCTTT. The complete variable domain, with remaining parts taken from reference TRBV7-7 and TRBJ1-1, reads GAGVSQSPRYKVTKRGQDVTLRCDPISSHATLYWYQQALGQGPEFLTYFNYEAQPDKSGLPSDRFSAERPEGSISTLTIQRTEQRDSAMYRCASSLIPPLKTQGKAFFGQGTRLTVV.

V usage is TRBV18 and J usage is TRBJ1-1, with TRBD1 identical over 9 bases. The CDR3 is made up of 14 amino acids. V was pared by 2 bases and J by 3 bases, with 1 base of the junction left unmatched. Per germline, CDR1 KGHSH and CDR2 LQKENI. The CDR3 sequence is CASSPGTGYTEAFF. CDR3 nucleotide sequence: TGTGCCAGCTCACCAGGGACAGGGTACACTGAAGCTTTCTTT.

The chain has TRBV7-9 and TRBJ1-1; D call uncertain. The CDR3 extends over 14 amino acids. The germline V and J ends were trimmed by 5 bases and 5 bases, with 15 bases remaining between them. The germline CDR1 and CDR2 sequences are SEHNR and FQNEAQ (reference sequence). The CDR3 spells CASSRGSGVTEAFF. In DNA form, the CDR3 reads TGTGCCAGCAGCCGAGGGTCGGGTGTTACTGAAGCTTTCTTT.

V is TRBV27 and J is TRBJ2-4; D unclear. V lost 9 bases and J 1 base, leaving 10 bases between the germline ends. Germline-derived CDR1 and CDR2 are MNHEY and SMNVEV (reference sequence). This CDR3 region has 13 residues. CDR3 in DNA: TGTGCCAGTGGCGGCTTGGCCAAAAACATTCAGTACTTC. It yields the protein CASGGLAKNIQYF.

The J gene is TRBJ2-5, the V gene TRBV5-5, with 8 bases that match TRBD2. J was trimmed by 2 bases and V by 6 bases; bases with no gene match: 3. Germline CDR1 reads SGHKS; CDR2 reads YYEKEE (reference sequence). This CDR3 is built from 13 residues. The CDR3 DNA reads as TGTGCCAGCAATATAGCGGGGCAAGAGACCCAGTACTTC. This encodes CASNIAGQETQYF.

The chain carries TRBV5-1 and TRBJ2-2, with TRBD2 matching over 12 bases. This CDR3 contains 22 residues. Germline loops: CDR1 SGHRS, CDR2 YFSETQ. V trimming: 2 bases; J trimming: 0 bases; junction bases outside the gene matches: 17. The CDR3 nucleotides read TGCGCCAGCAGCTTCCCGACCGCGACTAGCGGGAGTCAGGGATCGAACACCGGGGAGCTGTTTTTT. It translates to CASSFPTATSGSQGSNTGELFF. Based on the CDR3 plus reference TRBV5-1 and TRBJ2-2, the full variable domain is KAGVTQTPRYLIKTRGQQVTLSCSPISGHRSVSWYQQTPGQGLQFLFEYFSETQRNKGNFPGRFSGRQFSNSRSEMNVSTLELGDSALYLCASSFPTATSGSQGSNTGELFFGEGSRLTVL.

This clone appeared once. The chain links TRBV18 to TRBJ1-4, with 9 bases fitting TRBD1. Germline V gene lookup returns CDR1 KGHSH and CDR2 LQKENI. The CDR3 totals 16 residues. The trim removed 2 bases at V and 5 bases at J, leaving 6 bases unmatched. The CDR3 loop is CASSPDVGQGNEKLFF. The CDR3 DNA sequence: TGTGCCAGCTCACCAGACGTGGGACAGGGAAATGAAAAACTGTTTTTT. Using reference TRBV18 and TRBJ1-4 for the parts outside the CDR3, the full variable domain is NAGVMQNPRHLVRRRGQEARLRCSPMKGHSHVYWYRQLPEEGLKFMVYLQKENIIDESGMPKERFSAEFPKEGPSILRIQQVVRGDSAAYFCASSPDVGQGNEKLFFGSGTQLSVL.

This clone was observed once. This chain connects TRBV7-2 to TRBJ1-1; D gene unclear. Germline-derived CDR1 and CDR2 are SGHTA and FQGNSA. Between the trimmed V and J ends, which lost 0 bases and 11 bases, there was a span of 10 bases. This CDR3 is built from 12 residues. The CDR3, as DNA: TGTGCCAGCAGCTTAGCCTTAGAACTGGCTTTCTTT. Translation: CASSLALELAFF.